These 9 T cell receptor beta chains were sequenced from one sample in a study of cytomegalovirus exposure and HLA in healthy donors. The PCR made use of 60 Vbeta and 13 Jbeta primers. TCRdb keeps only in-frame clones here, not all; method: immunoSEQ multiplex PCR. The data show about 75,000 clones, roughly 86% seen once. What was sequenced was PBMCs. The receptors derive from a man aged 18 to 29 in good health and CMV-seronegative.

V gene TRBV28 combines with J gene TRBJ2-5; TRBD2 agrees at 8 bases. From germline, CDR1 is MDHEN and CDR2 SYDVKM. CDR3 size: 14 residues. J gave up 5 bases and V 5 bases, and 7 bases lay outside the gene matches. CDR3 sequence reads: CASSRTGGAETQYF. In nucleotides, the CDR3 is TGTGCCAGCAGTCGCACCGGGGGGGCCGAGACCCAGTACTTC.

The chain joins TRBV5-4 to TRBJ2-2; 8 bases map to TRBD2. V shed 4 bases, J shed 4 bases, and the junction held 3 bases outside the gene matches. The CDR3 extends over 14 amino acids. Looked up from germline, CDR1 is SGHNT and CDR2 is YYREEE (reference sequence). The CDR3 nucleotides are TGTGCCAGCAGCATAAGCGGGGGCACCGGGGAGCTGTTTTTT. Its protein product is CASSISGGTGELFF.

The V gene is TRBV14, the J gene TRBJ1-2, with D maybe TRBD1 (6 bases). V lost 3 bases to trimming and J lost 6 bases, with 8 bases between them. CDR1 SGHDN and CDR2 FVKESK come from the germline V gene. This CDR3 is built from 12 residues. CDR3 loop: CASSQQGHGYTF. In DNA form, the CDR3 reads TGTGCCAGCAGCCAGCAGGGGCATGGCTACACCTTC.

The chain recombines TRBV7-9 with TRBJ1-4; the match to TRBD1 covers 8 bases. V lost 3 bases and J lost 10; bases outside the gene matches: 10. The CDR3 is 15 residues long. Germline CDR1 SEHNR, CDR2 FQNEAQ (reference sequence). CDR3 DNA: TGTGCCAGCAGCTTTCCGGGACAGGCTAACCTAAAACTGTTTTTT. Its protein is CASSFPGQANLKLFF.

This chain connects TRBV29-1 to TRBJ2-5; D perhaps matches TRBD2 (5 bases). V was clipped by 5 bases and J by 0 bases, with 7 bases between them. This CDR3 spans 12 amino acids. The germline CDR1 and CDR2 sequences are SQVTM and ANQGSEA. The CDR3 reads CSVLAYQETQYF. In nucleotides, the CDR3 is TGCAGCGTTTTAGCGTACCAAGAGACCCAGTACTTC.

CDR3 in amino acids: CASSYGTGGSREQYF. DNA of the CDR3: TGCGCCAGCAGCTACGGGACAGGGGGTTCTAGGGAGCAGTACTTC. The chain combines TRBV5-1 with TRBJ2-7; TRBD1 agrees at 11 bases. Germline CDR1 reads SGHRS; CDR2 reads YFSETQ. CDR3 size: 15 residues. The V and J ends lost 3 bases and 7 bases, in that order; junction bases with no gene match: 9.

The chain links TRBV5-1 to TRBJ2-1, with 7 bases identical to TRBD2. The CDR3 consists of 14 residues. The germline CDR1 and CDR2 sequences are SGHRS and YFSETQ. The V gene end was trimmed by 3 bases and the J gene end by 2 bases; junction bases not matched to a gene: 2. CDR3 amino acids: CASSYTSAYNEQFF. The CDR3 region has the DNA TGCGCCAGCAGCTATACTAGCGCCTACAATGAGCAGTTCTTC.

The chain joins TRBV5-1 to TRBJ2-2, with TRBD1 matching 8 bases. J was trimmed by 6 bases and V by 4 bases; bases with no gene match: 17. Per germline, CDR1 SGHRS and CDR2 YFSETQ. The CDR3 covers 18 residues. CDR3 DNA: TGCGCCAGCAGCCTCCCGGGACAGGTCATCAAGAGCTCCGGGGAGCTGTTTTTT. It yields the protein CASSLPGQVIKSSGELFF.

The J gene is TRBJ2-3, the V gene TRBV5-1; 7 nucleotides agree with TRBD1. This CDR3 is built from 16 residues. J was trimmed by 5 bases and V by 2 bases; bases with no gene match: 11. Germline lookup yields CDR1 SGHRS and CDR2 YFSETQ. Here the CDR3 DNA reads TGCGCCAGCAGCTTCCAGGGGGTGAGAGGTGGAGATACGCAGTATTTT. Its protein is CASSFQGVRGGDTQYF.